Described below is a single T cell receptor beta chain sequence and its context. The data were taken from a study of blood T cell repertoires in COVID-19. Looking at the study overall: Material from acute and convalescent COVID-19 was sourced from the United States, Italy and Spain. The analysed material was cDNA or gDNA that came from T cells, B-cell-depleted T cells, or PBMCs.

The cohort comprised adults aged roughly 18 to 95 years residing in about two dozen US areas. Authors' processing steps: Reference gene primer amplification gave nucleated cell count estimates. Clones were sequenced by immunoSEQ multiplex PCR, and TCRdb holds only the in-frame ones, with some missing. D and trimming come from the DNA, and the V and J calls and clone size come from that table. This sample yields about 180,000 clones, of which 86% are seen a single time; roughly 9.1% belongs to the top ten. Germline CDR1 and CDR2: LNHDA and SQIVND (reference sequence). Trimming took off 6 bases at V and 9 bases at J, with 15 bases between the two ends. The CDR3 totals 13 residues.

This receptor was identified in a woman between 25 and 40 years old who had recovered from COVID-19. V usage is TRBV19 and J usage is TRBJ1-5, with D possibly matching TRBD1 (5 bases). Sequenced: PBMCs or T cells enriched from blood (not recorded which). CDR3 residues: CASSGEGSSPQHF. CDR3 coding DNA: TGTGCCAGTAGCGGGGAGGGGTCATCGCCCCAGCATTTT.